The source of this T cell receptor beta chain is a study of blood T cell repertoires in COVID-19. Produced via immunoSEQ multiplex PCR; TCRdb's table is partial and in-frame only. This sample has roughly 140,000 clones, with over 75% found just once. The CDR3 is made up of 16 amino acids. The V gene's germline CDR1 is SGHDT and CDR2 YYEEEE. V was cut by 0 bases and J by 0 bases, with 10 bases left in between. Sequencing was done on a sample of PBMCs or T cells enriched from blood (not recorded which). This receptor was obtained from a woman aged 30 to 39 with acute COVID-19. The chain uses TRBV5-6 and TRBJ2-1; D ambiguous. CDR3 in DNA: TGTGCCAGCAGCTTGGTGAGCCATCCCTCCTACAATGAGCAGTTCTTC. This translates into CASSLVSHPSYNEQFF. Full variable domain (rest looked up from reference TRBV5-6 and TRBJ2-1): DAGVTQSPTHLIKTRGQQVTLRCSPKSGHDTVSWYQQALGQGPQFIFQYYEEEERQRGNFPDRFSGHQFPNYSSELNVNALLLGDSALYLCASSLVSHPSYNEQFFGPGTRLTVL.